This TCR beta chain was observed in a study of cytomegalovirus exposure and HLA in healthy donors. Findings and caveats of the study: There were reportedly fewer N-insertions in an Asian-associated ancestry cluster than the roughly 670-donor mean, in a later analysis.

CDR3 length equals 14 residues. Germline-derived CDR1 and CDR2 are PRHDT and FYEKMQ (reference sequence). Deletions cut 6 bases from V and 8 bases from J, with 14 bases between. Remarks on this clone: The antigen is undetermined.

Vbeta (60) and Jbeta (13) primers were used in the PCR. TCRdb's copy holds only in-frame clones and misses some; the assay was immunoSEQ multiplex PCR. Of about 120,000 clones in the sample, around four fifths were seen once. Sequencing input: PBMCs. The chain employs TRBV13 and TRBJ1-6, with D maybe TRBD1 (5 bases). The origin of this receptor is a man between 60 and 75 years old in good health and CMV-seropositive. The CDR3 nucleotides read TGTGCCAGCAGGCAGGGTGTAATCCATTCACCCCTCCACTTT. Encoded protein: CASRQGVIHSPLHF.